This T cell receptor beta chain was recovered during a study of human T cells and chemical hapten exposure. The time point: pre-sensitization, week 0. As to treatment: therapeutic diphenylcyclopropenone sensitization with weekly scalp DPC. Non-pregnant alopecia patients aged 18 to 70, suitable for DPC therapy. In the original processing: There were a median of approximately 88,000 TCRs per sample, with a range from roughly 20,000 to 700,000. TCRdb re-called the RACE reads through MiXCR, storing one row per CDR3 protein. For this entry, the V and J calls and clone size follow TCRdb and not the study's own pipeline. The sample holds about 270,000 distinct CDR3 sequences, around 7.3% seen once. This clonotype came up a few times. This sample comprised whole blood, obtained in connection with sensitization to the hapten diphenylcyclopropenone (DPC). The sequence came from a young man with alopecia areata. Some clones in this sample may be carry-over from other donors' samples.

CDR3 loop: CASSLGQGLSNEQFF. The DNA for the CDR3 is TGTGCCAGCAGTTTAGGACAGGGGCTTTCCAATGAGCAGTTCTTC. This chain joins TRBV12-3 or TRBV12-4 and TRBJ2-1, with 8 bases lining up with TRBD1. CDR3 length equals 15 residues. Losses at the gene ends were 1 base for V and 6 bases for J; bases not matched to a gene: 5.